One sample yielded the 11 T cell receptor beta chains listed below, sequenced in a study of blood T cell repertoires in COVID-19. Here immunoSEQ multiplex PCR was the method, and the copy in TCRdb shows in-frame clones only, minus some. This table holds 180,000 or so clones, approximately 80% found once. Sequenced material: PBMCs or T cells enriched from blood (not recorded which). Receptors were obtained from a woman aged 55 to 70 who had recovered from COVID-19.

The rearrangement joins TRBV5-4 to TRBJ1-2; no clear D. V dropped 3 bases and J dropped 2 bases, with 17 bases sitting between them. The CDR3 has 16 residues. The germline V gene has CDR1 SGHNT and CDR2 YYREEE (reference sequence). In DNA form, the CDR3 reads TGTGCCAGCAGCTCGGGTCGTGCGGAACTGAACTATGGCTACACCTTC. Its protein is CASSSGRAELNYGYTF.

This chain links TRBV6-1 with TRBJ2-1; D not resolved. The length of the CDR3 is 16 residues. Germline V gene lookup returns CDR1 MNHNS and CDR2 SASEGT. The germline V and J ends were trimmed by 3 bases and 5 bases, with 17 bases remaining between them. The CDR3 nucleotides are TGTGCCAGCAGTGAGATTGGCACAGCCTCTAACAATGAGCAGTTCTTC. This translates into CASSEIGTASNNEQFF.

The CDR3 sequence is CASSFGGRSSGANVLTF. CDR3 DNA sequence: TGTGCCAGCAGCTTTGGAGGGAGGAGCTCTGGGGCCAACGTCCTGACTTTC. The V gene is TRBV5-4, the J gene TRBJ2-6, with TRBD2 as a possible D gene (6 bases). The germline gives CDR1 SGHNT, CDR2 YYREEE (reference sequence). Trimming cost V 2 bases and J 0 bases, with 12 bases left between them. The CDR3 has 17 residues. The variable domain in full, with the rest retrieved from reference TRBV5-4 and TRBJ2-6, is ETGVTQSPTHLIKTRGQQVTLRCSSQSGHNTVSWYQQALGQGPQFIFQYYREEENGRGNFPPRFSGLQFPNYSSELNVNALELDDSALYLCASSFGGRSSGANVLTFGAGSRLTVL.

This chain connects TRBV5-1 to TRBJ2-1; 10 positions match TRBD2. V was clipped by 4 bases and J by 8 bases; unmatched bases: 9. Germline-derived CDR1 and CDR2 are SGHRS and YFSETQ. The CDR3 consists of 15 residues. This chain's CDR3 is CASSTGTSVRDEQFF. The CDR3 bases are TGCGCCAGCAGCACCGGGACTAGCGTACGCGATGAGCAGTTCTTC.

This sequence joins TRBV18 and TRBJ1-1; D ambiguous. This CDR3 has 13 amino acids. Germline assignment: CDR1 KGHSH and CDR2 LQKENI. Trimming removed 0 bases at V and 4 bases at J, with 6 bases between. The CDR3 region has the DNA TGTGCCAGCTCACCACCTGGCAGCACTGAAGCTTTCTTT. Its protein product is CASSPPGSTEAFF.

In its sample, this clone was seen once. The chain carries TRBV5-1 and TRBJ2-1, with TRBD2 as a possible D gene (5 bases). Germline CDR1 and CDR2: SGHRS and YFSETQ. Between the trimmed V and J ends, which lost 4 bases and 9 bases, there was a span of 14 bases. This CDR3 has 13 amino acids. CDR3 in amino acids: CASSRDSVAEQFF. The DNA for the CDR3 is TGCGCCAGCAGCCGGGATTCTGTGGCTGAGCAGTTCTTC. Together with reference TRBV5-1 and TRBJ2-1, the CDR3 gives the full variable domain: KAGVTQTPRYLIKTRGQQVTLSCSPISGHRSVSWYQQTPGQGLQFLFEYFSETQRNKGNFPGRFSGRQFSNSRSEMNVSTLELGDSALYLCASSRDSVAEQFFGPGTRLTVL.

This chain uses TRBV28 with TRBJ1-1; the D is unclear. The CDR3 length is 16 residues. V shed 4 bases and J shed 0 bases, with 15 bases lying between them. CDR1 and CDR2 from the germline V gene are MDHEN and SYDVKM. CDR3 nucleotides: TGTGCCAGCAGTTCAAGCGGCAATTTAATGAACACTGAAGCTTTCTTT. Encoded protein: CASSSSGNLMNTEAFF. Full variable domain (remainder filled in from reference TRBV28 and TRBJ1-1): DVKVTQSSRYLVKRTGEKVFLECVQDMDHENMFWYRQDPGLGLRLIYFSYDVKMKEKGDIPEGYSVSREKKERFSLILESASTNQTSMYLCASSSSGNLMNTEAFFGQGTRLTVV.

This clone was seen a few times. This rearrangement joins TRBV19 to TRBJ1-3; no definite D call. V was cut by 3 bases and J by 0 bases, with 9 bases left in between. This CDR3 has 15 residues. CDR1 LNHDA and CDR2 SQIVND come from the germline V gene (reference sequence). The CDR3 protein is CASSMQIPSGNTIYF. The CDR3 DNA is TGTGCCAGTAGTATGCAGATTCCCTCTGGAAACACCATATATTTT.

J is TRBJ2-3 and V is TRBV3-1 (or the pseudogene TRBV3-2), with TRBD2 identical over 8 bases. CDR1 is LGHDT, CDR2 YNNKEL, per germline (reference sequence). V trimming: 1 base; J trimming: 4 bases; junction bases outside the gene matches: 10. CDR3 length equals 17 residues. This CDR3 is CASSQGGRGARSDTQYF. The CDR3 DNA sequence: TGTGCCAGCAGCCAAGGTGGGCGGGGGGCCCGCTCAGATACGCAGTATTTT.

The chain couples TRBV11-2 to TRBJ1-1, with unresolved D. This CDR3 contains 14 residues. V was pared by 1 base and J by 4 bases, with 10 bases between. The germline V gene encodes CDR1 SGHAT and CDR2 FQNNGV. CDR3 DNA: TGTGCCAGCAGCTTAGTTCGAGGTGGCACTGAAGCTTTCTTT. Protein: CASSLVRGGTEAFF.

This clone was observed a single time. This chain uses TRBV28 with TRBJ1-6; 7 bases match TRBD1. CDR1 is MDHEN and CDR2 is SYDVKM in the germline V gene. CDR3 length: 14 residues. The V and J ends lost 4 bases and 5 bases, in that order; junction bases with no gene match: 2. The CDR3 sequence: CASSSGQDNSPLHF. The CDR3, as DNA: TGTGCCAGCAGTTCAGGACAGGATAATTCACCCCTCCACTTT. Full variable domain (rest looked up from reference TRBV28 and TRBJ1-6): DVKVTQSSRYLVKRTGEKVFLECVQDMDHENMFWYRQDPGLGLRLIYFSYDVKMKEKGDIPEGYSVSREKKERFSLILESASTNQTSMYLCASSSGQDNSPLHFGNGTRLTVT.